One and the same sample provided the 27 T cell receptor beta chains below, sequenced in a study of blood T cells in healthy people across ages. A second PCR of roughly 7 to 11 cycles used a sample-barcoded 5' primer and a J-beta primer mix. TCRdb re-called the 5' RACE reads with MiXCR, one entry per CDR3 protein. The sample includes about a million distinct CDR3 sequences, roughly half seen only once; the top ten take roughly a fifth. What was sequenced was blood. These receptor sequences come from a woman aged 60-75 years in good health.

The V and J genes are TRBV20-1 and TRBJ1-2; 9 bases agree with TRBD1. The CDR3 is 13 residues long. The germline V gene encodes CDR1 DFQATT and CDR2 SNEGSKA (reference sequence). V trimming: 0 bases; J trimming: 6 bases; junction bases outside the gene matches: 2. As DNA, the CDR3 is TGCAGTGCTAGAGAAGGGACAGGGAATGGCTACACCTTC. As protein: CSAREGTGNGYTF.

This clonotype was detected a few times. The V and J genes are TRBV6-6 and TRBJ1-4, with D possibly being TRBD1 (5 bases). Germline V gene lookup returns CDR1 MNHNY and CDR2 SVGAGI (reference sequence). The CDR3 loop spans 13 amino acids. V lost 7 bases and J lost 5, with 11 bases in between. The CDR3 region is CASKGRVNEKLFF. The CDR3 coding sequence is TGTGCCAGCAAGGGCAGGGTGAATGAAAAACTGTTTTTT.

For the CDR3, the DNA is TGCAGCGTCGATACTAGCGGGAGCTCCTACGAGCAGTACTTC. Translated: CSVDTSGSSYEQYF. V usage is TRBV29-1 and J usage is TRBJ2-7; TRBD2 agrees at 11 bases. Looked up from germline, CDR1 is SQVTM and CDR2 is ANQGSEA. Germline trimming cut 6 bases from V and 0 bases from J; bases unmatched to any gene: 4. This CDR3 is built from 14 residues.

This clonotype was recorded once. V gene TRBV4-1 combines with J gene TRBJ2-7; 8 positions match TRBD1. The V gene's germline CDR1 is MGHRA and CDR2 YSYEKL. Trimming removed 5 bases from V and 5 bases from J; junction bases left unmatched: 8. This CDR3 has 14 residues. The CDR3 DNA sequence: TGCGCCAGCAGCTTCGACAGGGGATACGACGAGCAGTACTTC. Protein product: CASSFDRGYDEQYF.

The chain uses TRBV6-1 and TRBJ2-1; TRBD2 matches 9 bases. V lost 11 bases to trimming and J lost 0 bases; unmatched junction nucleotides: 8. The CDR3 runs 15 residues. Germline CDR1 reads MNHNS; CDR2 reads SASEGT. The chain's CDR3 is CAVSISGSSYNEQFF. CDR3 in DNA: TGTGCCGTATCGATTAGCGGGAGCTCCTACAATGAGCAGTTCTTC.

The V gene is TRBV20-1, the J gene TRBJ1-5; 8 bases line up with TRBD1. J gave up 5 bases and V 7 bases, and 16 bases lay outside the gene matches. The CDR3 covers 16 residues. Germline CDR1 reads DFQATT; CDR2 reads SNEGSKA (reference sequence). The CDR3 region is CSVPGQVNRGDQPQHF. The CDR3 DNA follows: TGCAGTGTCCCGGGACAGGTAAACCGAGGGGATCAGCCCCAGCATTTT.

This chain uses TRBV12-3 or TRBV12-4 with TRBJ2-7; the D is unclear. This CDR3 has 13 amino acids. Trimming took 1 base from V and 3 from J, leaving 7 bases between them. This CDR3 is CASSLGADYEQYF. CDR3 bases: TGTGCCAGCAGTTTAGGGGCGGACTACGAGCAGTACTTC.

In this sample, this clonotype turned up once. The genes are TRBV5-5 and TRBJ2-7; a possible D gene is TRBD1 (6 bases). The CDR3 loop spans 14 amino acids. Germline V gene lookup returns CDR1 SGHKS and CDR2 YYEKEE (reference sequence). Trimming took 7 bases from V and 1 from J, leaving 15 bases between them. This CDR3 reads CASGHDRSSYEQYF. The CDR3, as DNA: TGTGCCAGCGGTCATGACAGGAGTTCCTACGAGCAGTACTTC.

The rearrangement uses TRBV6-1 and TRBJ2-5, with a weak D call TRBD2 (6 bases). The germline V gene has CDR1 MNHNS and CDR2 SASEGT. V lost 4 bases and J 3 bases, leaving 15 bases between the germline ends. The CDR3 spans 15 residues. In DNA, the CDR3 is TGTGCCAGCAGTGGAACCGGGGGTCGGAAAGAGACCCAGTACTTC. Its translation is CASSGTGGRKETQYF.

The chain couples TRBV20-1 to TRBJ2-7, with 11 positions matching TRBD1. The J call could be wrong; TRBJ2-5 is a better fit for the DNA end. This CDR3 contains 14 residues. Germline lookup yields CDR1 DFQATT and CDR2 SNEGSKA (reference sequence). The CDR3: CSARRGQGDETQYF. The CDR3 DNA is TGCAGTGCTAGAAGGGGACAGGGGGACGAGACCCAGTACTTC.

This clonotype turned up a few times. The rearrangement joins TRBV5-1 to TRBJ2-2; D not certain. The ends were cut back, 2 bases at V and 6 bases at J, with 11 bases in the middle. The CDR3 contains 14 residues. CDR1 SGHRS and CDR2 YFSETQ come from the germline V gene. CDR3 in amino acids: CASSLDPTAGELFF. Written as DNA, the CDR3 is TGCGCCAGCAGCTTAGACCCTACGGCCGGGGAGCTGTTTTTT.

The rearrangement uses TRBV3-1 and TRBJ2-3; no reliable D call. Trimming pared 2 bases from V and 3 bases from J, leaving 9 bases between. The CDR3 covers 14 residues. CDR1 is LGHDT, CDR2 YNNKEL, per germline (reference sequence). The CDR3 sequence is CASSQRPYTDTQYF. The DNA for the CDR3 is TGTGCCAGCAGCCAACGGCCGTATACAGATACGCAGTATTTT.

DNA for the CDR3: TGTGCCAGCAGCGAAATTCTAGCGACAAGCACAGATACGCAGTATTTT. As protein: CASSEILATSTDTQYF. The V and J genes are TRBV3-1 and TRBJ2-3; a weak D match, TRBD2 (6 bases). V dropped 5 bases and J dropped 0 bases, with 15 bases sitting between them. CDR1 and CDR2 (germline): LGHDT, YNNKEL (reference sequence). The CDR3 has 16 amino acids.

This chain links TRBV12-3 or TRBV12-4 with TRBJ2-3, with D possibly being TRBD1 or TRBD2 (5 bases each). CDR3 length: 16 residues. V was pared by 3 bases and J by 1 base, with 14 bases between. The CDR3 DNA reads as TGTGCCAGCAGTTTCGCGAGGGGTCGGGGCACAGATACGCAGTATTTT. Translating it yields CASSFARGRGTDTQYF.

The chain employs TRBV5-4 and TRBJ2-7, with 10 bases identical to TRBD2. Trimming cost V 2 bases and J 7 bases; bases outside gene matches: 6. Germline V CDR1 and CDR2: SGHNT, YYREEE (reference sequence). The CDR3 spans 14 residues. This CDR3 is CASSFGTSAWEQYF. CDR3 nucleotides: TGTGCCAGCAGCTTCGGGACTAGCGCTTGGGAGCAGTACTTC.

This clonotype came up a few times. The chain joins TRBV7-9 to TRBJ2-3; 9 positions match TRBD2. With 6 bases clipped from V and 3 bases from J, the junction kept 16 bases outside the gene matches. The CDR3 is made up of 18 amino acids. From germline, CDR1 is SEHNR and CDR2 FQNEAQ (reference sequence). Here the CDR3 reads CASRGYVAGVEKTDTQYF. DNA for the CDR3: TGTGCCAGCAGAGGATATGTAGCGGGAGTAGAGAAGACAGATACGCAGTATTTT. The complete variable domain, with remaining parts taken from reference TRBV7-9 and TRBJ2-3, reads DTGVSQNPRHKITKRGQNVTFRCDPISEHNRLYWYRQTLGQGPEFLTYFQNEAQLEKSRLLSDRFSAERPKGSFSTLEIQRTEQGDSAMYLCASRGYVAGVEKTDTQYFGPGTRLTVL.

J is TRBJ1-2 and V is TRBV4-2; 7 bases are shared with TRBD1. V was clipped by 0 bases and J by 6 bases; unmatched bases: 7. The CDR3 consists of 15 residues. Germline V gene sequence: CDR1 LGHNA, CDR2 YNFKEQ. The CDR3 DNA follows: TGTGCCAGCAGCCAAGAGGGGAAGGACAGGAATGGCTACACCTTC. It translates to CASSQEGKDRNGYTF.

The chain carries TRBV11-3 and TRBJ2-5, with a tentative D call TRBD1 (6 bases). Trimming pared 2 bases from V and 11 bases from J, leaving 27 bases between. CDR3 length equals 17 residues. CDR1 SGHNT and CDR2 YENEEA come from the germline V gene. The CDR3 is CASSLILSSGHFRWQYF. The CDR3 DNA is TGTGCCAGCAGCTTAATTTTATCATCGGGACACTTCCGATGGCAGTACTTC.

Here the CDR3 DNA reads TGTGCCATCAGTGTGACAGGCCCCCTAGGAGAGACCCAGTACTTC. This encodes CAISVTGPLGETQYF. The chain links TRBV10-3 to TRBJ2-5, with D tentatively TRBD1 (6 bases). The V and J ends lost 4 bases and 4 bases respectively, with 16 bases between them. Germline CDR1 reads ENHRY; CDR2 reads SYGVKD. The CDR3 totals 15 residues.

This clonotype was picked up a small number of times. This chain links TRBV9 with TRBJ2-5; D not certain. V lost 0 bases and J 3 bases, leaving 12 bases between the germline ends. The CDR3 has 15 residues. CDR1 is SGDLS and CDR2 is YYNGEE in the germline V gene. In DNA form, the CDR3 reads TGTGCCAGCAGCGTAGCGGGCGGTCGAGAAGAGACCCAGTACTTC. Amino acid sequence: CASSVAGGREETQYF.

Only a few counts were recorded for this clonotype. CDR3 region: CASSLRQGFYEQYF. The DNA of the CDR3 is TGTGCCAGTAGTCTACGACAGGGTTTTTACGAGCAGTACTTC. The rearrangement joins TRBV19 to TRBJ2-5, with TRBD1 matching over 7 bases. The J call may be in error: the DNA end matches TRBJ2-7 better. The CDR3 extends over 14 amino acids. From germline, CDR1 is LNHDA and CDR2 SQIVND (reference sequence).

On this clonotype itself: Relative to the germline gene, one junction end is altered; a read error may explain this. The chain carries TRBV6-1 and TRBJ2-6; 7 bases are a match to TRBD2. Germline values: CDR1 MNHNS, CDR2 SASEGT. The CDR3 consists of 19 residues. Here the CDR3 DNA reads TGTGCCAGCAGTGGCGGGGGACGCAGGGTTAGCTCTGGGGCCAACGTCCTGACTTTT. It codes for CASSGGGRRVSSGANVLTF.

This clonotype was seen more than once but under ten times. The chain recombines TRBV20-1 with TRBJ2-4; 7 nucleotides match TRBD2. V lost 4 bases and J lost 1; bases outside the gene matches: 7. Germline-derived CDR1 and CDR2 are DFQATT and SNEGSKA (reference sequence). The CDR3 has 15 residues. The CDR3 protein is CSATPTGRAKNIQYF. DNA for the CDR3: TGCAGTGCTACGCCAACCGGGAGGGCCAAAAACATTCAGTACTTC.

The chain employs TRBV27 and TRBJ2-7, with 7 bases aligning to TRBD2. This CDR3 has 14 residues. CDR1 and CDR2 from the germline V gene are MNHEY and SMNVEV (reference sequence). V trimming: 3 bases; J trimming: 8 bases; junction bases outside the gene matches: 10. In DNA, the CDR3 is TGTGCCAGCAGTTTTGCATTAGCGGGCTTTAAGCAGTACTTC. Protein sequence: CASSFALAGFKQYF.

The gene calls are TRBV7-2 and TRBJ2-5; D tentatively fits TRBD1 or TRBD2 (6 bases each). This CDR3 contains 15 residues. V gave up 5 bases and J gave up 5 bases, with 18 bases separating them. Germline lookup yields CDR1 SGHTA and CDR2 FQGNSA. CDR3 residues: CASSQRPRGPETQYF. CDR3 nucleotide sequence: TGTGCCAGCAGCCAACGCCCACGGGGGCCGGAGACCCAGTACTTC.

This chain links TRBV20-1 with TRBJ1-2; D remains unclear. Trimming stripped 3 bases from V and 12 bases from J, with 14 bases between. CDR3 length: 11 amino acids. Germline CDR1 is DFQATT and CDR2 is SNEGSKA (reference sequence). The CDR3 is CSASSRPGNTF. Written as DNA, the CDR3 is TGCAGTGCTAGTTCTAGACCGGGAAACACCTTC.

This clonotype was counted between two and nine times. V and J are TRBV30 and TRBJ2-3, with no clear D. This CDR3 contains 12 residues. Germline assignment: CDR1 GTSNPN and CDR2 SVGIG (reference sequence). Trimming cost V 2 bases and J 4 bases, with 7 bases left between them. CDR3 protein: CAWSIWADTQYF. The DNA of the CDR3 is TGTGCCTGGAGTATCTGGGCAGATACGCAGTATTTT.